Presented here are 29 T cell receptor beta chains from one specimen sequenced in a study of T cell changes during pregnancy in multiple sclerosis. The table came from immunoSEQ multiplex PCR; TCRdb's copy has only in-frame clones and leaves some out. Of about 80,000 clones listed, approximately 90% are singletons. This specimen consisted of peripheral blood, obtained before pregnancy. Source of these receptors: a female donor with multiple sclerosis, enrolled in a pregnancy study.

The V gene is TRBV5-1, the J gene TRBJ2-5; no reliable D call. In germline, CDR1 is SGHRS, CDR2 YFSETQ. The V and J ends lost 4 bases and 2 bases respectively, with 12 bases between them. CDR3 length: 14 amino acids. CDR3 in amino acids: CASSTRGWQETQYF. CDR3 coding DNA: TGCGCCAGCAGCACCCGAGGATGGCAAGAGACCCAGTACTTC.

This chain joins TRBV7-8 and TRBJ1-5, with D possibly being TRBD1 (6 bases). The V end was cut by 5 bases, the J end by 7 bases, with 15 bases between. This CDR3 region has 14 residues. Looked up from germline, CDR1 is SGHVS and CDR2 is FQNEAQ. CDR3 sequence (DNA): TGTGCCAGCAGCGTCAGGGGTGGGCGACAGCCCCAGCATTTT. Translation: CASSVRGGRQPQHF.

CDR3: CASSLVGDYSYNEQFF. CDR3 nucleotides: TGTGCCAGCAGCTTAGTTGGGGACTACTCCTACAATGAGCAGTTCTTC. This rearrangement joins TRBV7-2 to TRBJ2-1; 7 nucleotides agree with TRBD2. V shed 1 base and J 0 bases; nucleotides not matched to a gene: 3. CDR3 length equals 16 residues. CDR1 and CDR2 (germline): SGHTA, FQGNSA.

This chain joins TRBV9 and TRBJ2-3, with 8 bases aligning to TRBD2. V gave up 5 bases and J gave up 2 bases; unmatched junction bases: 25. From germline, CDR1 is SGDLS and CDR2 YYNGEE. There are 21 residues in the CDR3. The CDR3 region has the DNA TGTGCCAGCAGTCACACGAAGAAAGAGCCTAGCGGGCTTACTGCCACAGATACGCAGTATTTT. Protein: CASSHTKKEPSGLTATDTQYF. The full variable domain, completed using reference TRBV9 and TRBJ2-3, is DSGVTQTPKHLITATGQRVTLRCSPRSGDLSVYWYQQSLDQGLQFLIQYYNGEERAKGNILERFSAQQFPDLHSELNLSSLELGDSALYFCASSHTKKEPSGLTATDTQYFGPGTRLTVL.

This clone was detected ten times or more. The chain employs TRBV2 and TRBJ2-7; 7 bases match TRBD1. Germline CDR1 is SNHLY and CDR2 is FYNNEI. After removal of 6 bases from V and 6 bases from J, the junction contained 8 bases not matched to a gene. The CDR3 has 13 amino acids. CDR3 residues: CASSQYRGSEQYF. DNA of the CDR3: TGTGCCAGCAGCCAATACAGGGGTAGCGAGCAGTACTTC.

This clone came up a few times. This chain links TRBV2 with TRBJ2-3, with a tentative D call TRBD2 (5 bases). With 3 bases removed from V and 5 bases from J, the gap between germline ends came to 12 bases. Germline V gene sequence: CDR1 SNHLY, CDR2 FYNNEI. CDR3 length: 14 amino acids. This CDR3 is CASSDNRDQDTQYF. In nucleotides, the CDR3 is TGTGCCAGCAGTGACAACCGGGATCAAGATACGCAGTATTTT.

This chain joins TRBV28 and TRBJ2-2; D is perhaps TRBD2 (6 bases). The CDR3 is 13 amino acids. The germline CDR1 and CDR2 sequences are MDHEN and SYDVKM. The germline V and J ends were trimmed by 8 bases and 3 bases, with 10 bases remaining between them. The DNA of the CDR3 is TGTGCCAGCGGGCGGGGTGACACCGGGGAGCTGTTTTTT. Translated, it gives CASGRGDTGELFF.

The rearrangement joins TRBV5-4 to TRBJ1-6; no clear D gene. The CDR3 is 13 amino acids. Germline CDR1 reads SGHNT; CDR2 reads YYREEE (reference sequence). V lost 0 bases to trimming and J lost 6 bases, with 4 bases between them. The CDR3 DNA reads as TGTGCCAGCAGCTTGGTCGGTAATTCACCCCTCCACTTT. Encoded protein: CASSLVGNSPLHF.

V and J are TRBV2 and TRBJ1-2, with 9 bases fitting TRBD1. The J segment lost 8 bases and the V segment lost 1 base, leaving 5 bases of the junction unmatched. The CDR3 has 14 residues. CDR1 SNHLY and CDR2 FYNNEI come from the germline V gene. CDR3 nucleotides: TGTGCCAGCAGTGAAGGACAGGGGGTAGGCGGCTACACCTTC. Residues: CASSEGQGVGGYTF.

The chain links TRBV13 to TRBJ2-2; TRBD2 agrees at 11 bases. With 1 base clipped from V and 5 bases from J, the junction kept 6 bases outside the gene matches. Germline CDR1 is PRHDT and CDR2 is FYEKMQ (reference sequence). This CDR3 has 17 amino acids. In DNA, the CDR3 is TGTGCCAGCAGCTTAGCGGTAGCGGGGGGGCGAACCGGGGAGCTGTTTTTT. It translates to CASSLAVAGGRTGELFF.

The chain is built from TRBV28 and TRBJ1-1; no definite D call. Trimming cost V 8 bases and J 3 bases, with 10 bases left between them. CDR3 length equals 12 residues. Germline V gene lookup returns CDR1 MDHEN and CDR2 SYDVKM. CDR3 DNA: TGTGCCAGCTATCGGAGGGACACTGAAGCTTTCTTT. Amino acid sequence: CASYRRDTEAFF. Full variable domain (missing parts from reference TRBV28 and TRBJ1-1): DVKVTQSSRYLVKRTGEKVFLECVQDMDHENMFWYRQDPGLGLRLIYFSYDVKMKEKGDIPEGYSVSREKKERFSLILESASTNQTSMYLCASYRRDTEAFFGQGTRLTVV.

V and J are TRBV6-1 and TRBJ1-1; a possible D gene is TRBD1 (6 bases). This CDR3 region has 15 residues. Trimming shortened V by 6 bases and J by 4 bases, and 18 bases separated the two germline ends. Germline V gene sequence: CDR1 MNHNS, CDR2 SASEGT. CDR3 region: CASSDYRGAATEAFF. The CDR3 DNA is TGTGCCAGCAGCGATTACCGGGGGGCGGCCACTGAAGCTTTCTTT.

The CDR3 protein is CASSELGGGADTQYF. The CDR3 DNA sequence: TGTGCCAGCAGTGAATTGGGCGGGGGGGCAGATACGCAGTATTTT. The chain combines TRBV6-1 with TRBJ2-3; 9 nucleotides agree with TRBD2. V gave up 2 bases and J gave up 4 bases; unmatched junction bases: 4. Per germline, CDR1 MNHNS and CDR2 SASEGT. The CDR3 extends over 15 amino acids.

This clone was observed a few times. The same CDR3 is also encoded by other DNA sequences in this sample. This chain uses TRBV2 with TRBJ1-5; 7 bases match TRBD1. The J segment lost 3 bases and the V segment lost 6 bases, leaving 5 bases of the junction unmatched. Germline CDR1 reads SNHLY; CDR2 reads FYNNEI. This CDR3 has 14 residues. The CDR3 nucleotides are TGTGCCAGCAGCGGTACAGGGGCCAATCAGCCCCAGCATTTT. Protein product: CASSGTGANQPQHF.

The chain is built from TRBV4-3 and TRBJ1-2; TRBD1 matches 7 bases. Unmatched junction bases numbered 7, after V lost 1 base and J lost 2 bases. Germline V gene data show CDR1 as LGHNA and CDR2 as YSLEER. The CDR3 spans 16 residues. In DNA form, the CDR3 reads TGCGCCAGCAGCCAAGGCGCCGGGACAGTGAACTATGGCTACACCTTC. As protein: CASSQGAGTVNYGYTF.

In nucleotides, the CDR3 is TGTGCCAGCAGCCAGGGGAGAGGGCAGCCCCAGCATTTT. Translation: CASSQGRGQPQHF. The chain employs TRBV7-2 and TRBJ1-5, with D perhaps matching TRBD1 (6 bases). The germline gives CDR1 SGHTA, CDR2 FQGNSA. The CDR3 sequence is 13 residues long. The germline V and J ends were trimmed by 5 bases and 7 bases, with 12 bases remaining between them. Full variable domain (outside the CDR3, taken from reference TRBV7-2 and TRBJ1-5): GAGVSQSPSNKVTEKGKDVELRCDPISGHTALYWYRQSLGQGLEFLIYFQGNSAPDKSGLPSDRFSAERTGGSVSTLTIQRTQQEDSAVYLCASSQGRGQPQHFGDGTRLSIL.

V gene TRBV5-6 combines with J gene TRBJ1-1; 7 nucleotides line up with TRBD1. The CDR3 has 15 amino acids. The V gene end was trimmed by 4 bases and the J gene end by 2 bases; junction bases not matched to a gene: 8. Germline-derived CDR1 and CDR2 are SGHDT and YYEEEE. As DNA, the CDR3 is TGTGCCAGCAGCCCTCTGACAGGGAAAAACACTGAAGCTTTCTTT. It yields the protein CASSPLTGKNTEAFF.

This clone was seen just once. The chain couples TRBV7-9 to TRBJ2-4; tentative D call: TRBD1 (5 bases). V was trimmed by 1 base and J by 0 bases, leaving 10 bases between them. CDR3 length equals 16 residues. Germline-derived CDR1 and CDR2 are SEHNR and FQNEAQ (reference sequence). The CDR3 is CASSLGWTSAKNIQYF. Written as DNA, the CDR3 is TGTGCCAGCAGCTTAGGGTGGACATCAGCCAAAAACATTCAGTACTTC.

The count of this clone is one. The V gene is TRBV4-2, the J gene TRBJ1-2; 7 bases are shared with TRBD1. The CDR3 has 15 amino acids. The junction had 6 bases not matched to a gene; V was cut back by 4 bases and J by 1 base. CDR1 is LGHNA and CDR2 is YNFKEQ in the germline V gene. The CDR3 nucleotides are TGTGCCAGCAGCCCCGGGACAGCACTTAACTATGGCTACACCTTC. Residues: CASSPGTALNYGYTF.

The V gene is TRBV28, the J gene TRBJ2-7; the match to TRBD2 covers 11 bases. The CDR3 covers 16 residues. Germline lookup yields CDR1 MDHEN and CDR2 SYDVKM. The V gene end was trimmed by 4 bases and the J gene end by 0 bases; junction bases not matched to a gene: 5. In nucleotides, the CDR3 is TGTGCCAGCAGTTCACTAGCGGGGGCCAGCTCCTACGAGCAGTACTTC. Its translation: CASSSLAGASSYEQYF.

This chain joins TRBV29-1 and TRBJ2-7; D may be TRBD1 (5 bases). Germline V gene sequence: CDR1 SQVTM, CDR2 ANQGSEA. The germline V and J ends were trimmed by 4 bases and 4 bases, with 14 bases remaining between them. The CDR3 runs 13 residues. The CDR3 spells CSVGWGPDYEQYF. For the CDR3, the DNA is TGCAGCGTTGGCTGGGGCCCAGATTACGAGCAGTACTTC.

The chain employs TRBV6-5 and TRBJ1-1, with D uncertain. The germline CDR1 and CDR2 sequences are MNHEY and SVGAGI. The CDR3 runs 16 residues. V was clipped by 0 bases and J by 2 bases, with 13 bases between them. CDR3 sequence (DNA): TGTGCCAGCAGTTACTCGTATGGCTCTCCCAACACTGAAGCTTTCTTT. Protein sequence: CASSYSYGSPNTEAFF.

The J gene is TRBJ1-5, the V gene TRBV2; a possible D gene is TRBD1 (5 bases). Germline V gene data show CDR1 as SNHLY and CDR2 as FYNNEI. The V end lost 6 bases, the J end lost 0 bases, and 12 bases lay between the germline ends. The CDR3 is made up of 15 amino acids. CDR3 in amino acids: CASSFGQGSNQPQHF. DNA for the CDR3: TGTGCCAGCAGCTTTGGTCAGGGTAGCAATCAGCCCCAGCATTTT. Variable domain in full (rest from reference TRBV2 and TRBJ1-5): EPEVTQTPSHQVTQMGQEVILRCVPISNHLYFYWYRQILGQKVEFLVSFYNNEISEKSEIFDDQFSVERPDGSNFTLKIRSTKLEDSAMYFCASSFGQGSNQPQHFGDGTRLSIL.

The gene calls are TRBV5-1 and TRBJ1-3; the D is unclear. V was pared by 1 base and J by 0 bases, with 11 bases between. The germline V gene has CDR1 SGHRS and CDR2 YFSETQ. CDR3 length equals 16 residues. CDR3 in amino acids: CASSLNSVISGNTIYF. CDR3 coding DNA: TGCGCCAGCAGCTTGAATAGCGTAATCTCTGGAAACACCATATATTTT.

With respect to this clone: No DNA is shown, since the ends of the CDR3 on it are uncertain; the CDR3 is the one TCRdb lists. The genes are TRBV28 and TRBJ1-2. The CDR3 region is 16 residues in length, termini included. Germline V gives CDR1 MDHEN, CDR2 SYDVKM. The CDR3 protein is CASSLSFGEGSYGYTF.

The genes are TRBV5-1 and TRBJ2-1; no firm D call. The V end was cut by 4 bases, the J end by 4 bases, with 12 bases between. In germline, CDR1 is SGHRS, CDR2 YFSETQ. The CDR3 has 14 residues. Here the CDR3 DNA reads TGCGCCAGCAGCCGTGAGGCCTCATACAATGAGCAGTTCTTC. The encoded protein is CASSREASYNEQFF.

This clone was counted many times. The chain joins TRBV4-2 to TRBJ1-1; D is undetermined. The germline gives CDR1 LGHNA, CDR2 YNFKEQ. This CDR3 comprises 15 residues. V lost 0 bases to trimming and J lost 5 bases, with 13 bases between them. The CDR3 nucleotides are TGTGCCAGCAGCCAAGATCTCTCGCAGAGGACTGAAGCTTTCTTT. Encoded protein: CASSQDLSQRTEAFF.

The J gene is TRBJ1-1, the V gene TRBV18; D uncertain. The germline V gene has CDR1 KGHSH and CDR2 LQKENI. Between the trimmed V and J ends, which lost 6 bases and 3 bases, there was a span of 20 bases. This CDR3 comprises 16 residues. Here the CDR3 reads CASSLRRRAEYTEAFF. The CDR3 nucleotides are TGTGCCAGCTCGCTTCGCAGGAGGGCAGAGTACACTGAAGCTTTCTTT.

The chain employs TRBV30 and TRBJ2-3; a possible D gene is TRBD2 (7 bases). The ends were cut back, 2 bases at V and 5 bases at J, with 20 bases in the middle. The CDR3 contains 16 residues. Germline CDR1 is GTSNPN and CDR2 is SVGIG (reference sequence). CDR3 sequence: CAWSTGGHNPQDTQYF. The CDR3 DNA is TGTGCCTGGAGTACGGGGGGACATAACCCCCAAGATACGCAGTATTTT.